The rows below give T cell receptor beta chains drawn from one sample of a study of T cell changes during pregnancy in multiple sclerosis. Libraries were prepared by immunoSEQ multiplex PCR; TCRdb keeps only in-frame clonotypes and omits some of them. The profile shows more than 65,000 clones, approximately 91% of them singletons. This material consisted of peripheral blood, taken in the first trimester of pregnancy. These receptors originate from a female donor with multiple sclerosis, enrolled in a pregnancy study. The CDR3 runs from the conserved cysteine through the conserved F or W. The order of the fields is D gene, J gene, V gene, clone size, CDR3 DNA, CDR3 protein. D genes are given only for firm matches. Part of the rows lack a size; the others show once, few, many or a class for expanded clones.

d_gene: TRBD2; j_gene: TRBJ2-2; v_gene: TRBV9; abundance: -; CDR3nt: TGTGCCAGCAGCGTCCTAGCGGGAGATCTGGGCGGGGAGCTGTTTTTT; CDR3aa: CASSVLAGDLGGELFF
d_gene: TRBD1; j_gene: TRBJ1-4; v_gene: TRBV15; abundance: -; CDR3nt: TGTGCCACCGGACAGGGGCTTAATGAAAAACTGTTTTTT; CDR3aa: CATGQGLNEKLFF
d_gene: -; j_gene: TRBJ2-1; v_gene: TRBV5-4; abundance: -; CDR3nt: TGTGCCAGCAGAGGACACGAGGAGAATGAGCAGTTCTTC; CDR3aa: CASRGHEENEQFF
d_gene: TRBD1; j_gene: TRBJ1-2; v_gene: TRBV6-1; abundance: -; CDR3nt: TGTGCCAGCAGTGAAATTGGGACAGGGGGTCATGGCTACACCTTC; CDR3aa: CASSEIGTGGHGYTF
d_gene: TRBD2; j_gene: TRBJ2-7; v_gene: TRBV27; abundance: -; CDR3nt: TGTGCCAGCAGTTTATGGGTAGCGGGAGGGATCTACGAGCAGTACTTC; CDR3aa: CASSLWVAGGIYEQYF
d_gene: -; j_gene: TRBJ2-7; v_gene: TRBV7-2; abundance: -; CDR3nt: TGTGCCAGCAGCTTATTAAGACTGAATTACGAGCAGTACTTC; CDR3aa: CASSLLRLNYEQYF
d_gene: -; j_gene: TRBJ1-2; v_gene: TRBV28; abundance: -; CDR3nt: TGTGCCAGCAGTTCCCCCTCCATCGACTCGGGAGGCTATGGCTACACCTTC; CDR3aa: CASSSPSIDSGGYGYTF
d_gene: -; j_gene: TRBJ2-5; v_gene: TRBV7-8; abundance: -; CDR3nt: TGTGCCAGCAGCCCTCGCGCAGGGAAAGAGACCCAGTACTTC; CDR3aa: CASSPRAGKETQYF
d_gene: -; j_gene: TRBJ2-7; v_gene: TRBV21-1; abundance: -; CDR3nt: TGTGCCAGCAGCCAACGGGACAAAACCTACGAGCAGTACTTC; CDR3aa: CASSQRDKTYEQYF
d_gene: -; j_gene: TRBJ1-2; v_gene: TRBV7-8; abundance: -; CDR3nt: TGTGCCAGCATCAAAGAAGACAGCCCCCCTTGGATGGGCTACACCTTC; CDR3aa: CASIKEDSPPWMGYTF
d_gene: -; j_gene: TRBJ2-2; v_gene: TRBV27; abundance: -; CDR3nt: TGTGCCAGCAGTTTTGGGCAGGGAAACACCGGGGAGCTGTTTTTT; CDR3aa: CASSFGQGNTGELFF
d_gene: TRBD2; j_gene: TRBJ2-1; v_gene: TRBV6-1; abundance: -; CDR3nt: TGTGCCAGCAGTGTGTTAGTAGCGGGAGATTACAATGAGCAGTTCTTC; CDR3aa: CASSVLVAGDYNEQFF
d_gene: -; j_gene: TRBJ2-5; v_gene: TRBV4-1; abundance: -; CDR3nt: TGCGCCAGCAGCCAAGTCACAGCACGTAAAGAGACCCAGTACTTC; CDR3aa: CASSQVTARKETQYF
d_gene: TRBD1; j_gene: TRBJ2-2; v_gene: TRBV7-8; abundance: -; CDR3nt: TGTGCCAGCAGCACCTACCGGGACAGGCGGTACACCGGGGAGCTGTTTTTT; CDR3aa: CASSTYRDRRYTGELFF
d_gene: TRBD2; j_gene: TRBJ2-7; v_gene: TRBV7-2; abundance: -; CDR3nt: TGTGCCAGCAGCTTAGTCGCTAGCGGGGGCCTGCCTGGTGGGCAGTACTTC; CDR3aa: CASSLVASGGLPGGQYF
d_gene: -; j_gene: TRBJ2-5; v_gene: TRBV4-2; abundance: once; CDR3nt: TGTGCCAGCAGCCTCCCCGAACGCGGCCGGGAGACCCAGTACTTC; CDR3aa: CASSLPERGRETQYF
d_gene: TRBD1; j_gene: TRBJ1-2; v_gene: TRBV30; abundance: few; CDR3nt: TGTGCCTGGACCCGACAGGGGGCCGATGGCTACACCTTC; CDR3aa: CAWTRQGADGYTF
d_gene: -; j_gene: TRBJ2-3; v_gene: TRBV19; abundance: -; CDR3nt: TGTGCCAGTAGTATCCGACAGGTAGGAGGCCCAGATACGCAGTATTTT; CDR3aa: CASSIRQVGGPDTQYF
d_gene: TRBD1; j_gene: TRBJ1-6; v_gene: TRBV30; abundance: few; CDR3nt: TGTGCCTGGAGTGTTTTCGTCTCGGGACAGGGAAATTCACCCCTCCACTTT; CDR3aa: CAWSVFVSGQGNSPLHF
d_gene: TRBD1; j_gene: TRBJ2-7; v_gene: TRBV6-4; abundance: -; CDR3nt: TGTGCCAGCAGTGTCAACAGGGGAGACGAGCAGTACTTC; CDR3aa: CASSVNRGDEQYF
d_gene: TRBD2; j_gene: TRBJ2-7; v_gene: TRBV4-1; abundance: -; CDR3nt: TGCGCCAGCAGCCAAGGGCCTAGCGGCAATTACGAGCAGTACTTC; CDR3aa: CASSQGPSGNYEQYF
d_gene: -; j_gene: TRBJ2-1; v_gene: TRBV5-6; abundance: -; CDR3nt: TGTGCCAGCAGCTTGGACGGCAGTAGCGGGCAGTTCTTC; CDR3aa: CASSLDGSSGQFF
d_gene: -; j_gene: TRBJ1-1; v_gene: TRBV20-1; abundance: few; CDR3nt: TGCAGTGCTAGACCCAGGGGAGACGCTTTCTTT; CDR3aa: CSARPRGDAFF
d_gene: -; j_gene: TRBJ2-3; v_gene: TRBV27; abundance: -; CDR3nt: TGTGCCAGCAGTTTATTGGGGCAAAGCACAGATACGCAGTATTTT; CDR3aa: CASSLLGQSTDTQYF
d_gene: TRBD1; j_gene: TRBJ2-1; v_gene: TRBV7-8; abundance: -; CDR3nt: TGTGCCAGCAGCCCGCAGGGACAGGGGTACAATGAGCAGTTCTTC; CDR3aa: CASSPQGQGYNEQFF
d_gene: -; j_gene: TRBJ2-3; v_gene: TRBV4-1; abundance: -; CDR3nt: TGCGCCAGCAGCCCTGGCGACGGGACTAGCACAGATACGCAGTATTTT; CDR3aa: CASSPGDGTSTDTQYF
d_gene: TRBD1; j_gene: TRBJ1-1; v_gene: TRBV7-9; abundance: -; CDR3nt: TGTGCCAGCAGCTTGGGGGGACAGCAAAAAAACAAAGCTTTCTTT; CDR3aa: CASSLGGQQKNKAFF
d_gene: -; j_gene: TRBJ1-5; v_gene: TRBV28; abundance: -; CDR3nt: TGTGCCAGCAGTCTGGACATTGATCAGCCCCAGCATTTT; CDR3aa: CASSLDIDQPQHF
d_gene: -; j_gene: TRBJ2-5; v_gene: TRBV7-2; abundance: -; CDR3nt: TGTGCCACCCTAGGACAGTTACAAGAGACCCAGTACTTC; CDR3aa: CATLGQLQETQYF
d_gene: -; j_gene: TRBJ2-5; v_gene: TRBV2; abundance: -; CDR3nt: TGTGCCAGCAGATCCGGGACTGGGGAGACCCAGTACTTC; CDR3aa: CASRSGTGETQYF
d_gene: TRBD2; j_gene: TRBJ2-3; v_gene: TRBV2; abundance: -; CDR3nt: TGTGCCAGCATGGTAGCGGGGGTTAGCACAGATACGCAGTATTTT; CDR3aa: CASMVAGVSTDTQYF
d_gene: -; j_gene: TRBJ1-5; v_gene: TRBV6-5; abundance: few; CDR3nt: TGTGCCAGCGGCCAGGGCAATCAGCCCCAGCATTTT; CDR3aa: CASGQGNQPQHF